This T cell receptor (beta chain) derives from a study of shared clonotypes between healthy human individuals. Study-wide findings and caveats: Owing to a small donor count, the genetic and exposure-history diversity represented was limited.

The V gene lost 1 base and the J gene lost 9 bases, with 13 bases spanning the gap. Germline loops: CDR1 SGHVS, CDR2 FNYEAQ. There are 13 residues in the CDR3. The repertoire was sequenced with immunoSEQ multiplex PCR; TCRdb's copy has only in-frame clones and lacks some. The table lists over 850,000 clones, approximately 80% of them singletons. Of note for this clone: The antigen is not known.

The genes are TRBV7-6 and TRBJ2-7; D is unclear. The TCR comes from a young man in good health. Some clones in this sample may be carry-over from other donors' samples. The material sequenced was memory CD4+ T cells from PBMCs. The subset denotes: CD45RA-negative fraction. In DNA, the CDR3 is TGTGCCAGCAGCTTAGGGGGATTCGGAGTGCAGTACTTC. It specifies CASSLGGFGVQYF.